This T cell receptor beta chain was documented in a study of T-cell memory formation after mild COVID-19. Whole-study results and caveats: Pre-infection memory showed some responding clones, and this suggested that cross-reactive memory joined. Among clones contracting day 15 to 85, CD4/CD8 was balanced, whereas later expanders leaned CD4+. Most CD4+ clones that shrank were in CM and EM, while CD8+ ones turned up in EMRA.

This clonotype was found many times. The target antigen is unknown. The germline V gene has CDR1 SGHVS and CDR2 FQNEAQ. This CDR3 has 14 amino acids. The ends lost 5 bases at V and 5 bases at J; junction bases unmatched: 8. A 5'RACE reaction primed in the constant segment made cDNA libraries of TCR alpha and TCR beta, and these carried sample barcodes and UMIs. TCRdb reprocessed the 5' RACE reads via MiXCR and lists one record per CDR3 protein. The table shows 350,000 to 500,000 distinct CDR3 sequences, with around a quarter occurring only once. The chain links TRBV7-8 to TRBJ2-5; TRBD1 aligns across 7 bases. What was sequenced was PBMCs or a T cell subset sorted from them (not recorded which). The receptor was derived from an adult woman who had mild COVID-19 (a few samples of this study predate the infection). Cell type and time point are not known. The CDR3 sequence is CASSPGGRGETQYF. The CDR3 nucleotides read TGTGCCAGCAGCCCTGGGGGCAGGGGGGAGACCCAGTACTTC.